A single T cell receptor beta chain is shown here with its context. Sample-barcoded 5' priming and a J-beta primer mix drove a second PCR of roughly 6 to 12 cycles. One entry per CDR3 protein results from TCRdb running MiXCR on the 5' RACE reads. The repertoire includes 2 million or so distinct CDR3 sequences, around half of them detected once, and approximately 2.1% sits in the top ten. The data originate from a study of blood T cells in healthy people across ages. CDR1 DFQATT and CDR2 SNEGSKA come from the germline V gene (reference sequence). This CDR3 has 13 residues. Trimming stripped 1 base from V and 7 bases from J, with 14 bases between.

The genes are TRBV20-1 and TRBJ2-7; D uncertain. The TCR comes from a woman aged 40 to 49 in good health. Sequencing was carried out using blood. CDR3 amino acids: CSARAVSYNEQYF. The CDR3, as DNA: TGCAGTGCTAGAGCGGTCAGTTACAATGAGCAGTACTTC.